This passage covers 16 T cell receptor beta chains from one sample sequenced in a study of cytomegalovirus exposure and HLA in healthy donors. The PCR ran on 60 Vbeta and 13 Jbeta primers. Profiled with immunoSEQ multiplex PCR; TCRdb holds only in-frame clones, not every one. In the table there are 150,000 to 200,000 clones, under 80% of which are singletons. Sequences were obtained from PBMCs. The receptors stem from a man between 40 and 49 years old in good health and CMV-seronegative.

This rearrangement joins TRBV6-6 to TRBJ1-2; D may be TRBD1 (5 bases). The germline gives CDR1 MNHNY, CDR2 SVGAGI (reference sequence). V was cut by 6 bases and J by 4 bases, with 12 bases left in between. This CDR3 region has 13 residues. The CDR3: CASRPDSTYGYTF. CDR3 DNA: TGTGCCAGCAGGCCCGACAGCACCTATGGCTACACCTTC.

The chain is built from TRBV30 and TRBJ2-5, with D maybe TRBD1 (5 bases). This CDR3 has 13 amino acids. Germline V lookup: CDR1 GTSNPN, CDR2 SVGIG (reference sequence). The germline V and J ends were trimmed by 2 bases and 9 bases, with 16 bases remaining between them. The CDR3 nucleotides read TGTGCCTGGAGTAAAGGACCCTTAGGGGCCCAGTACTTC. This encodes CAWSKGPLGAQYF.

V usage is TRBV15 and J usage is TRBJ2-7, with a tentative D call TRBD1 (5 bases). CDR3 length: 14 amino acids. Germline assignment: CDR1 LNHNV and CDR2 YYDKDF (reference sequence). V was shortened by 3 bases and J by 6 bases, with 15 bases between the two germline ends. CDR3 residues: CATSRDRGHGEQYF. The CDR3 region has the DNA TGTGCCACCAGCAGGGACCGCGGACACGGCGAGCAGTACTTC.

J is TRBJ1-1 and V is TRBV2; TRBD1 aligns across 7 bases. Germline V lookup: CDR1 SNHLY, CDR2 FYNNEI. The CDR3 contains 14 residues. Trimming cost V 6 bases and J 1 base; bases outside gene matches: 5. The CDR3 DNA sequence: TGTGCCAGCAGGACAGGGCAGGAGAACACTGAAGCTTTCTTT. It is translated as CASRTGQENTEAFF.

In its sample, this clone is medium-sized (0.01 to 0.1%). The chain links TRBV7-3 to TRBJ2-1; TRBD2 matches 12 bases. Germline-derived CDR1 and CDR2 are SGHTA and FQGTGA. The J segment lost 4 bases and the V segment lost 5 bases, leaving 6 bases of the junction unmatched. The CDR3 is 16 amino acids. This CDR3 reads CASSPTGLAGYNEQFF. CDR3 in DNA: TGTGCCAGCAGCCCGACCGGACTAGCGGGATACAATGAGCAGTTCTTC. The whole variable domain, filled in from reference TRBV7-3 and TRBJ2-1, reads GAGVSQTPSNKVTEKGKYVELRCDPISGHTALYWYRQSLGQGPEFLIYFQGTGAADDSGLPNDRFFAVRPEGSVSTLKIQRTERGDSAVYLCASSPTGLAGYNEQFFGPGTRLTVL.

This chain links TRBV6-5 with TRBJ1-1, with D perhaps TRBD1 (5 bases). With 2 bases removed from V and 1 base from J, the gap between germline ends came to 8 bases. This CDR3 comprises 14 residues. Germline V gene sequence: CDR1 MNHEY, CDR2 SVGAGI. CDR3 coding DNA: TGTGCCAGCAGTTACGGTCAGGGGAACACTGAAGCTTTCTTT. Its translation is CASSYGQGNTEAFF.

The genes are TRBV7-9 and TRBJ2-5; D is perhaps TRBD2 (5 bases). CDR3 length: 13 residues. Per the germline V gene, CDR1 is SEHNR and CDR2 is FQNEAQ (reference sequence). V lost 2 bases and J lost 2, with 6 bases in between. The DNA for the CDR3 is TGTGCCAGCAGCTTACGGGGACAAGAGACCCAGTACTTC. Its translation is CASSLRGQETQYF.

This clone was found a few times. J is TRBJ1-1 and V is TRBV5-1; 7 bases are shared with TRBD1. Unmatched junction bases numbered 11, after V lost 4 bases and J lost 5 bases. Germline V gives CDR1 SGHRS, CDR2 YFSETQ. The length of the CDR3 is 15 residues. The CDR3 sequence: CASSPPGGGRTEAFF. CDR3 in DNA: TGCGCCAGCAGCCCGCCAGGAGGGGGCCGGACTGAAGCTTTCTTT. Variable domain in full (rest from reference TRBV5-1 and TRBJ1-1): KAGVTQTPRYLIKTRGQQVTLSCSPISGHRSVSWYQQTPGQGLQFLFEYFSETQRNKGNFPGRFSGRQFSNSRSEMNVSTLELGDSALYLCASSPPGGGRTEAFFGQGTRLTVV.

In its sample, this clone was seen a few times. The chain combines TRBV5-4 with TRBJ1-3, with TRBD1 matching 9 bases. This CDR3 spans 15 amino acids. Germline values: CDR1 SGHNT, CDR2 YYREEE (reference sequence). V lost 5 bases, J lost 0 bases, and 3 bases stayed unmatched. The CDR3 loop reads CASSRQGGSGNTIYF. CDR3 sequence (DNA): TGTGCCAGCAGTAGACAGGGGGGCTCTGGAAACACCATATATTTT.

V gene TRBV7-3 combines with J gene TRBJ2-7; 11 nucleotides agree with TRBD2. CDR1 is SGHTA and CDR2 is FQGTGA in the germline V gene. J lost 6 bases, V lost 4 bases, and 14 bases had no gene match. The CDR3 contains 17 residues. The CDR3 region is CASSSTLSGRASIEQYF. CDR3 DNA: TGTGCCAGCAGCTCAACCCTTAGCGGGAGGGCCTCTATCGAGCAGTACTTC.

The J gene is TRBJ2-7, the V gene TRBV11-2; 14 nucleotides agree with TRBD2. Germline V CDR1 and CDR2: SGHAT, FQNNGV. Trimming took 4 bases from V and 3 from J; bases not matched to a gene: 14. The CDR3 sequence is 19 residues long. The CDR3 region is CASSSRPGTSGSPNYEQYF. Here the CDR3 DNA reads TGTGCCAGCAGCTCACGACCCGGGACTAGCGGGAGTCCCAACTACGAGCAGTACTTC.

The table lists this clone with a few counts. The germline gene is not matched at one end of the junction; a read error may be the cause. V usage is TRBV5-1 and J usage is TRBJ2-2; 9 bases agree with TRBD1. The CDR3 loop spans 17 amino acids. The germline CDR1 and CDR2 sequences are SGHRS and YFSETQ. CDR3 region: CASSKYGTGTNTGELFF. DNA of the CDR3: TGCGCCAGCAGCAAATACGGGACAGGGACGAATACCGGGGAGCTGTTTTTT.

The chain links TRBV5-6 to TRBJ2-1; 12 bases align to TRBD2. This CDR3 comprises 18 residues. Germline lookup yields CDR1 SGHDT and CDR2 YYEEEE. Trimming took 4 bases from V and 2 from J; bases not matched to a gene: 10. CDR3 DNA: TGTGCCAGCAGCCCGATCTCTAGCGGGAGGGCCCCCTACAATGAGCAGTTCTTC. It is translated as CASSPISSGRAPYNEQFF. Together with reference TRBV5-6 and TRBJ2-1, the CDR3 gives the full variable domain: DAGVTQSPTHLIKTRGQQVTLRCSPKSGHDTVSWYQQALGQGPQFIFQYYEEEERQRGNFPDRFSGHQFPNYSSELNVNALLLGDSALYLCASSPISSGRAPYNEQFFGPGTRLTVL.

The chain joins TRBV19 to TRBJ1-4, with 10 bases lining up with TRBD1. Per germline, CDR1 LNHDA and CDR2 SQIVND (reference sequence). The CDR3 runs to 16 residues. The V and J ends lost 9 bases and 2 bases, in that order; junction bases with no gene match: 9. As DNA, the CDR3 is TGTGCCAGCCGACAGGGGGCCGATAGGACTAATGAAAAACTGTTTTTT. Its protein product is CASRQGADRTNEKLFF.

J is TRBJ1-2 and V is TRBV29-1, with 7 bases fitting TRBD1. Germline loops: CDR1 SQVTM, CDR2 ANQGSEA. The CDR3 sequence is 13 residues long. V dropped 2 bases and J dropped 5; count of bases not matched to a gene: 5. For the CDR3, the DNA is TGCAGCGTTGAATCCGGGACAGAATATGGCTACACCTTC. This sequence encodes CSVESGTEYGYTF.

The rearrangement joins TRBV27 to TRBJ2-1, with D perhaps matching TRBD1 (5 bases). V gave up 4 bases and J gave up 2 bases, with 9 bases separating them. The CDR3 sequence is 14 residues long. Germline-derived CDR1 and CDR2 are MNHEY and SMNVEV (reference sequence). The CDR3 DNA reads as TGTGCCAGCAGTTATGACAGCCCCTACAATGAGCAGTTCTTC. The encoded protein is CASSYDSPYNEQFF.